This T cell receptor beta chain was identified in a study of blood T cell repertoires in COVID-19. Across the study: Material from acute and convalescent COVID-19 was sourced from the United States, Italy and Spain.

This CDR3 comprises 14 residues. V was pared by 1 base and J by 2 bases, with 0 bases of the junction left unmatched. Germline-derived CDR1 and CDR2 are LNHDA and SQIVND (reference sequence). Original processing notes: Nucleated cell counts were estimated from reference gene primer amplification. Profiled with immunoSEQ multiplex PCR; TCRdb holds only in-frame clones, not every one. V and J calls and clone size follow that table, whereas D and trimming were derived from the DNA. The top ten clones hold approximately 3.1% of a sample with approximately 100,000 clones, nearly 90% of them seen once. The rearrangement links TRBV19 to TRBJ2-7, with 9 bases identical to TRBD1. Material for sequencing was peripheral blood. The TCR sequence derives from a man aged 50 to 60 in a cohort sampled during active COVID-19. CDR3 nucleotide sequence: TGTGCCAGTAGTATAGGACAGGGGGCCTACGAGCAGTACTTC. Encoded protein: CASSIGQGAYEQYF.